This entry lists 4 T cell receptor beta chains sequenced from one sample in a study of blood T cell repertoires in COVID-19. Produced via immunoSEQ multiplex PCR; TCRdb's table is partial and in-frame only. The sample contains about 68,000 clones, 80% to 95% of which appear only once. The sequencing input was peripheral blood. The source is a human donor in a cohort sampled during active COVID-19.

The chain joins TRBV5-1 to TRBJ2-7, with 9 bases aligning to TRBD1. The CDR3 length is 13 residues. Trimming took 6 bases from V and 6 from J; bases not matched to a gene: 7. The germline gives CDR1 SGHRS, CDR2 YFSETQ. CDR3 sequence (DNA): TGCGCCAGCACCCGACAGGGGGTGGGCGAGCAGTACTTC. Protein sequence: CASTRQGVGEQYF.

This clone appeared a single time. The rearrangement links TRBV18 to TRBJ2-3, with a possible D match to TRBD2 (6 bases). Trimming pared 1 base from V and 2 bases from J, leaving 19 bases between. Germline V gives CDR1 KGHSH, CDR2 LQKENI. The CDR3 runs 18 residues. The CDR3 nucleotides are TGTGCCAGCTCACCACTCCCGATCGAGGCGGGGCTCACAGATACGCAGTATTTT. It specifies CASSPLPIEAGLTDTQYF.

The J gene is TRBJ1-5, the V gene TRBV6-1; D perhaps matches TRBD1 (5 bases). Trimming removed 3 bases from V and 5 bases from J, with 11 bases in between. The CDR3 runs 14 residues. Germline V CDR1 and CDR2: MNHNS, SASEGT. In DNA, the CDR3 is TGTGCCAGCAGTGAGGCAGGGTACGATCAGCCCCAGCATTTT. Its protein product is CASSEAGYDQPQHF.

The V gene is TRBV19, the J gene TRBJ2-2; a weak D match, TRBD1 (6 bases). Deletions cut 4 bases from V and 3 bases from J, with 9 bases between. This CDR3 comprises 14 residues. Germline V lookup: CDR1 LNHDA, CDR2 SQIVND (reference sequence). Here the CDR3 reads CASSTGQHTGELFF. The CDR3, as DNA: TGTGCCAGTAGTACAGGACAGCACACCGGGGAGCTGTTTTTT.